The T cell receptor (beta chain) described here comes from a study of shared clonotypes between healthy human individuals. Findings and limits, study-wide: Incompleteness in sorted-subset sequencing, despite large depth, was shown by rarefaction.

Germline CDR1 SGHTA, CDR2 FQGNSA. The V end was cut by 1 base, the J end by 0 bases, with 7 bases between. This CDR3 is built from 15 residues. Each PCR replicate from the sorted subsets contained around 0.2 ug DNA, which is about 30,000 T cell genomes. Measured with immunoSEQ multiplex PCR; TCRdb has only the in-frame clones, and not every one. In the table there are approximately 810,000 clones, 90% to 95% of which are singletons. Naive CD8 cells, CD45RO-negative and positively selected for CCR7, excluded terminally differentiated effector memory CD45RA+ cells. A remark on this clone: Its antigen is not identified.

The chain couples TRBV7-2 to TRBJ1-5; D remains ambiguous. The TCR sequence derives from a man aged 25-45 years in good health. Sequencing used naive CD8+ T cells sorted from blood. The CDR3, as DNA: TGTGCCAGCAGCTTAGGGGTTAATAGCAATCAGCCCCAGCATTTT. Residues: CASSLGVNSNQPQHF.